Listed here are 26 T cell receptor beta chains from one sample, sequenced in a study of human T cells and chemical hapten exposure. TCRdb redid the calling of the RACE reads with MiXCR, one entry per CDR3 protein. This table holds 180,000 or so distinct CDR3 sequences, around 15% found once. Time point denoted: patch test 1, 2 weeks after DPC sensitization. Treatment meaning: therapeutic diphenylcyclopropenone sensitization with weekly scalp DPC. The sample here was whole blood, taken in connection with sensitization to the hapten diphenylcyclopropenone (DPC). The receptors were sampled from a woman in her twenties or thirties with alopecia areata. Some clones in this sample may be carry-over from other donors' samples.

This clonotype was found a few times. The CDR3 DNA follows: TGTGCCAGCAGCCCCCCCCTCTCGCCCCACGAGCAGTACTTC. Encoded protein: CASSPPLSPHEQYF. The chain recombines TRBV7-9 with TRBJ2-7, with D unclear. V lost 5 bases to trimming and J lost 5 bases, with 16 bases between them. The CDR3 is 14 residues long. Germline-derived CDR1 and CDR2 are SEHNR and FQNEAQ (reference sequence).

A few counts support this clonotype. The chain has TRBV6-2 or TRBV6-3 and TRBJ2-3, with TRBD2 identical over 14 bases. Germline-derived CDR1 and CDR2 are MNHEY and SVGEGT. Losses at the gene ends were 4 bases for V and 8 bases for J; bases not matched to a gene: 5. This CDR3 comprises 15 residues. Here the CDR3 DNA reads TGTGCCAGCAGTTTGGAGACTAGCGGGGGGGCTACGCAGTATTTT. Amino acid sequence: CASSLETSGGATQYF.

This clonotype was seen a few times. J is TRBJ2-7 and V is TRBV7-2; maybe TRBD1 (5 bases). There are 18 residues in the CDR3. V lost 1 base and J 0 bases, leaving 19 bases between the germline ends. Germline CDR1 reads SGHTA; CDR2 reads FQGNSA. CDR3 residues: CASSLVGPTDTVSYEQYF. The CDR3 coding sequence is TGTGCCAGCAGCTTAGTTGGACCGACAGATACTGTCTCCTACGAGCAGTACTTC.

The CDR3 nucleotides are TGTGCCAGCAGTTCGGCTAGCGGGAGTCTGGGTGAGCAGTTCTTC. As protein: CASSSASGSLGEQFF. V usage is TRBV6-5 and J usage is TRBJ2-1, with 10 bases that match TRBD2. Germline V gene sequence: CDR1 MNHEY, CDR2 SVGAGI. This CDR3 comprises 15 residues. V gave up 4 bases and J gave up 9 bases; unmatched junction bases: 9.

This chain links TRBV6-5 with TRBJ1-6; unclear D gene. The CDR3 length is 17 residues. The ends were cut back, 6 bases at V and 1 base at J, with 16 bases in the middle. Germline CDR1 and CDR2: MNHEY and SVGAGI. In nucleotides, the CDR3 is TGTGCCAGCAGGCGCGCCGGGCTAAGGTCCTATAATTCACCCCTCCACTTT. Its translation: CASRRAGLRSYNSPLHF.

This clonotype came up many times. The rearrangement joins TRBV4-2 to TRBJ2-1; D remains unclear. V was trimmed by 0 bases and J by 9 bases, leaving 9 bases between them. Germline loops: CDR1 LGHNA, CDR2 YNFKEQ. The CDR3 contains 13 residues. CDR3 sequence reads: CASSQDTGSEQFF. For the CDR3, the DNA is TGTGCCAGCAGCCAAGATACCGGGTCTGAGCAGTTCTTC.

This clonotype was recorded a few times. This rearrangement joins TRBV27 to TRBJ1-6; 10 bases are a match to TRBD1. Trimming took 4 bases from V and 6 from J; bases not matched to a gene: 3. Germline assignment: CDR1 MNHEY and CDR2 SMNVEV (reference sequence). This CDR3 has 15 residues. The CDR3 loop is CASSWDRGLNSPLHF. For the CDR3, the DNA is TGTGCCAGCAGTTGGGACAGGGGCCTTAATTCACCCCTCCACTTT.

This clonotype was picked up many times. CDR3 sequence: CASNPETGVMNTEAFF. The CDR3 DNA reads TGCGCCAGCAACCCCGAGACGGGGGTCATGAACACTGAAGCTTTCTTT. V is TRBV5-1 and J is TRBJ1-1; D might be TRBD1 (5 bases). The CDR3 contains 16 residues. The V and J ends lost 6 bases and 0 bases respectively, with 18 bases between them. Germline V gene sequence: CDR1 SGHRS, CDR2 YFSETQ.

This sequence joins TRBV29-1 and TRBJ1-2, with D hard to call. Looked up from germline, CDR1 is SQVTM and CDR2 is ANQGSEA. CDR3 length: 13 amino acids. Trimming shortened V by 4 bases and J by 1 base, and 10 bases separated the two germline ends. The CDR3 region has the DNA TGCAGCGTTGGGGAAGATCTTAACTATGGCTACACCTTC. Translated: CSVGEDLNYGYTF.

The rearrangement uses TRBV7-2 and TRBJ1-2; D is uncertain. Trimming cost V 2 bases and J 1 base, with 2 bases left between them. CDR3 length: 12 residues. In germline, CDR1 is SGHTA, CDR2 FQGNSA. CDR3 bases: TGTGCCAGCAGCTTAAGTAACTATGGCTACACCTTC. This codes for CASSLSNYGYTF.

This clonotype occurred a few times. The DNA of the CDR3 is TGTGCCAGCAGCGACCAGGCGAATACTGAAGCTTTCTTT. Translation gives CASSDQANTEAFF. The chain couples TRBV7-3 to TRBJ1-1; D not certain. V dropped 5 bases and J dropped 5 bases, with 12 bases sitting between them. CDR3 length: 13 residues. Germline V lookup: CDR1 SGHTA, CDR2 FQGTGA.

In its sample, this clonotype was seen many times. The chain is built from TRBV2 and TRBJ2-1; TRBD2 matches 9 bases. CDR3 length: 13 amino acids. Per the germline V gene, CDR1 is SNHLY and CDR2 is FYNNEI. J was trimmed by 9 bases and V by 4 bases; bases with no gene match: 4. CDR3 protein: CASSVLAGVEQFF. The CDR3 nucleotides read TGTGCCAGCAGTGTTTTAGCGGGAGTTGAGCAGTTCTTC.

In this sample, this clonotype turned up a few times. The rearrangement joins TRBV19 to TRBJ2-6; the D gene could be TRBD1 or TRBD2 (5 bases each). The germline V and J ends were trimmed by 3 bases and 0 bases, with 9 bases remaining between them. The CDR3 contains 16 residues. Germline V lookup: CDR1 LNHDA, CDR2 SQIVND (reference sequence). CDR3 DNA sequence: TGTGCCAGTAGTATGGGACGGTTCTCTGGGGCCAACGTCCTGACTTTC. Translated, it gives CASSMGRFSGANVLTF.

This chain joins TRBV4-3 and TRBJ1-1, with no clear D. Trimming cost V 0 bases and J 4 bases, with 6 bases left between them. This CDR3 contains 13 residues. CDR1 is LGHNA and CDR2 is YSLEER in the germline V gene. CDR3 amino acids: CASSQEKFTEAFF. Written as DNA, the CDR3 is TGCGCCAGCAGCCAAGAAAAGTTCACTGAAGCTTTCTTT.

The CDR3 sequence: CSVLGPQETQYF. CDR3 sequence (DNA): TGCAGTGTGTTGGGGCCCCAAGAGACCCAGTACTTC. The gene calls are TRBV20-1 and TRBJ2-5; D might be TRBD1 (5 bases). Trimming shortened V by 7 bases and J by 1 base, and 10 bases separated the two germline ends. The CDR3 has 12 amino acids. Germline V gene lookup returns CDR1 DFQATT and CDR2 SNEGSKA (reference sequence).

There are a few counts of this clonotype. This chain connects TRBV5-1 to TRBJ1-5, with 11 nucleotides matching TRBD1. Looked up from germline, CDR1 is SGHRS and CDR2 is YFSETQ. This CDR3 has 15 residues. Unmatched junction bases numbered 6, after V lost 4 bases and J lost 6 bases. In DNA, the CDR3 is TGCGCCAGCAGCCCCGGACAGGGGGCAGGTCAGCCCCAGCATTTT. Its translation: CASSPGQGAGQPQHF.

The chain has TRBV30 and TRBJ2-1; D unclear. Germline CDR1 and CDR2: GTSNPN and SVGIG (reference sequence). The CDR3 is made up of 10 amino acids. V was shortened by 4 bases and J by 5 bases, with 3 bases between the two germline ends. CDR3 bases: TGTGCCTGGAAAGACAATGAGCAGTTCTTC. This sequence encodes CAWKDNEQFF.

V and J are TRBV4-3 and TRBJ2-7, with no clear D. Germline V lookup: CDR1 LGHNA, CDR2 YSLEER. The CDR3 sequence is 15 residues long. V lost 0 bases to trimming and J lost 0 bases, with 9 bases between them. Here the CDR3 reads CASSQDRGSSYEQYF. The CDR3 DNA follows: TGCGCCAGCAGCCAAGATAGAGGCAGCTCCTACGAGCAGTACTTC.

The chain is built from TRBV5-1 and TRBJ2-3; D is tentatively TRBD1 or TRBD2 (5 bases each). The length of the CDR3 is 15 residues. The V gene lost 4 bases and the J gene lost 2 bases, with 14 bases spanning the gap. Germline V lookup: CDR1 SGHRS, CDR2 YFSETQ. The CDR3 sequence is CASSSGRGSTDTQYF. CDR3 DNA: TGCGCCAGCAGCAGCGGAAGGGGATCCACAGATACGCAGTATTTT.

This clonotype was picked up many times. J is TRBJ1-1 and V is TRBV29-1, with a tentative D call TRBD1 (5 bases). V was pared by 5 bases and J by 0 bases, with 10 bases between. Germline values: CDR1 SQVTM, CDR2 ANQGSEA. This CDR3 spans 13 amino acids. The CDR3 loop is CSVTGQVNTEAFF. As DNA, the CDR3 is TGCAGCGTTACAGGTCAAGTGAACACTGAAGCTTTCTTT.

In nucleotides, the CDR3 is TGTGCCAGCAGTTTTGCAGGCTGGACTGAAGCTTTCTTT. Translating gives CASSFAGWTEAFF. This rearrangement joins TRBV28 to TRBJ1-1; D gene uncertain. This CDR3 contains 13 residues. Germline values: CDR1 MDHEN, CDR2 SYDVKM. Trimming shortened V by 3 bases and J by 5 bases, and 10 bases separated the two germline ends. Looking up the rest from reference TRBV28 and TRBJ1-1 gives the full variable domain: DVKVTQSSRYLVKRTGEKVFLECVQDMDHENMFWYRQDPGLGLRLIYFSYDVKMKEKGDIPEGYSVSREKKERFSLILESASTNQTSMYLCASSFAGWTEAFFGQGTRLTVV.

The chain carries TRBV20-1 and TRBJ1-6, with TRBD1 identical over 10 bases. Trimming removed 3 bases from V and 10 bases from J; junction bases left unmatched: 6. The germline gives CDR1 DFQATT, CDR2 SNEGSKA (reference sequence). The CDR3 is 14 residues long. The CDR3 nucleotides are TGCAGTGCTAGGAGGACAGGGGGGAACTCACCCCTCCACTTT. This encodes CSARRTGGNSPLHF.

The sample holds a few counts of this clonotype. J is TRBJ1-2 and V is TRBV15; TRBD1 is a possible D gene (5 bases). Trimming pared 2 bases from V and 6 bases from J, leaving 13 bases between. Germline V gene data show CDR1 as LNHNV and CDR2 as YYDKDF (reference sequence). The CDR3 totals 14 residues. The DNA for the CDR3 is TGTGCCACCAGCAGAAGCCGGGGCTCTGATGGCTACACCTTC. Protein sequence: CATSRSRGSDGYTF.

This clonotype was recorded a few times. V usage is TRBV5-1 and J usage is TRBJ2-7; D is uncertain. The CDR3 has 13 amino acids. Germline values: CDR1 SGHRS, CDR2 YFSETQ. Trimming shortened V by 4 bases and J by 4 bases, and 12 bases separated the two germline ends. CDR3 residues: CASSQGPYYEQYF. The CDR3 nucleotides read TGCGCCAGCAGCCAAGGGCCTTATTACGAGCAGTACTTC.

This chain uses TRBV20-1 with TRBJ2-7, with D perhaps TRBD1 or TRBD2 (6 bases each). The CDR3 runs to 17 residues. Germline CDR1 is DFQATT and CDR2 is SNEGSKA (reference sequence). V was cut by 3 bases and J by 0 bases, with 21 bases left in between. CDR3 sequence: CSARLGGGAGSSYEQYF. In nucleotides, the CDR3 is TGCAGTGCTAGGCTCGGTGGGGGCGCCGGGAGCTCCTACGAGCAGTACTTC.

This clonotype was seen many times. The genes are TRBV7-9 and TRBJ2-7, with TRBD1 matching 9 bases. With 1 base clipped from V and 5 bases from J, the junction kept 3 bases outside the gene matches. CDR1 and CDR2 from the germline V gene are SEHNR and FQNEAQ (reference sequence). This CDR3 is 14 amino acids long. The CDR3 region is CASSLGTGGNEQYF. The CDR3 nucleotides are TGTGCCAGCAGCTTAGGTACAGGGGGCAACGAGCAGTACTTC.